This TCR beta chain was profiled in a study of blood T cell repertoires in COVID-19. Shortly before study entry, within 2 weeks, exposed participants had met a COVID-19 case. This CDR3 has 15 residues. The germline V gene has CDR1 SGDLS and CDR2 YYNGEE. The V and J ends lost 3 bases and 7 bases, in that order; junction bases with no gene match: 7. Profiled with immunoSEQ multiplex PCR; TCRdb holds only in-frame clones, not every one. The sample includes roughly 430,000 clones, around nine tenths of them seen just once. The TCR comes from a woman aged 18 to 35 who had been exposed to COVID-19. The chain is built from TRBV9 and TRBJ1-2; TRBD1 agrees at 12 bases. Material for sequencing was PBMCs or T cells enriched from blood (not recorded which). The CDR3 loop is CASSETGQGAFGYTF. Here the CDR3 DNA reads TGTGCCAGCAGCGAAACGGGACAGGGGGCTTTTGGCTACACCTTC.